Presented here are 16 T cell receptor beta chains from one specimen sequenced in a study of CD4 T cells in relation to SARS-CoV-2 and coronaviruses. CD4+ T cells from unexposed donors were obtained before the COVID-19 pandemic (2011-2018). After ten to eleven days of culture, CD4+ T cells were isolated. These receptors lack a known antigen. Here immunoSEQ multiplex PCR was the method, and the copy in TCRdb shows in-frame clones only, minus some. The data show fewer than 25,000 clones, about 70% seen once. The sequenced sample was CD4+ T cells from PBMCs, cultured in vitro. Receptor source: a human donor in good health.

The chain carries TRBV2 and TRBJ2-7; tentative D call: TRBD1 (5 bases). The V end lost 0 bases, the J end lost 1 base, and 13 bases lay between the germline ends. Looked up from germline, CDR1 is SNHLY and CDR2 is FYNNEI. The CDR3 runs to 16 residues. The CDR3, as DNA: TGTGCCAGCAGTGAAGCCCGGGCCAGGGATTCCTACGAGCAGTACTTC. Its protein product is CASSEARARDSYEQYF.

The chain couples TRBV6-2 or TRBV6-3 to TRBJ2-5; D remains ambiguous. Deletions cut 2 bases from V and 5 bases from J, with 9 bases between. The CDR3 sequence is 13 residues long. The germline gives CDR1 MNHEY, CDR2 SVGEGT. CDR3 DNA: TGTGCCAGCAGTTACGGTGCGATGGAGACCCAGTACTTC. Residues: CASSYGAMETQYF.

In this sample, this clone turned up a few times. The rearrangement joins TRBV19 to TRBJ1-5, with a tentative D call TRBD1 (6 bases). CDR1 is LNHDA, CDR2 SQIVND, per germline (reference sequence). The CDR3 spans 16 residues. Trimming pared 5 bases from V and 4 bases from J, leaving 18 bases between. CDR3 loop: CASSSIQGQGNQPQHF. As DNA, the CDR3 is TGTGCCAGTAGTTCCATACAGGGACAAGGGAATCAGCCCCAGCATTTT.

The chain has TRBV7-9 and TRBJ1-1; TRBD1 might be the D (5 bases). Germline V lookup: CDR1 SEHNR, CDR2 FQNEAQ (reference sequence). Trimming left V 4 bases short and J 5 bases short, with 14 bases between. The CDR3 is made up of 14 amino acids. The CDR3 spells CASSSPRGRTEAFF. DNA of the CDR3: TGTGCCAGCAGCTCCCCCCGGGGGAGGACTGAAGCTTTCTTT.

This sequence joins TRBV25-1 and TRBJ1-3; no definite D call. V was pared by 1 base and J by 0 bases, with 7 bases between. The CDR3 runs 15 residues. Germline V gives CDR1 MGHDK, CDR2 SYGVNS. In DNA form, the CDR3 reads TGTGCCAGCAGTGAATTCATCGGCTCTGGAAACACCATATATTTT. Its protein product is CASSEFIGSGNTIYF.

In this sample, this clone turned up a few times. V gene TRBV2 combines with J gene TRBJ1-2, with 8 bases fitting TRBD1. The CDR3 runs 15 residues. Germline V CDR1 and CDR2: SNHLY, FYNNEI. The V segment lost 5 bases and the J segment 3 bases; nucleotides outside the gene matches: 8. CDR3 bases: TGTGCCAGCAGTACCGACAGGGGTGATCACTATGGCTACACCTTC. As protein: CASSTDRGDHYGYTF.

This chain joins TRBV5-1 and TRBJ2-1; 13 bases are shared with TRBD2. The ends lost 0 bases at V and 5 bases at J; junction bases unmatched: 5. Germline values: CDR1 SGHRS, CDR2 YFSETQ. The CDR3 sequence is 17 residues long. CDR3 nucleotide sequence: TGCGCCAGCAGCTTGGATCCGGGACTAGCGGGGAACAATGAGCAGTTCTTC. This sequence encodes CASSLDPGLAGNNEQFF.

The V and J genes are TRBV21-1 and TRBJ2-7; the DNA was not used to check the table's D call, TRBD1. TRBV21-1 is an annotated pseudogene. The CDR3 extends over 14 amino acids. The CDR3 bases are TGTGCCAGCAGCAAGGAGGGACAGTGCTACGAGCAGTACTTC. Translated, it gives CASSKEGQCYEQYF.

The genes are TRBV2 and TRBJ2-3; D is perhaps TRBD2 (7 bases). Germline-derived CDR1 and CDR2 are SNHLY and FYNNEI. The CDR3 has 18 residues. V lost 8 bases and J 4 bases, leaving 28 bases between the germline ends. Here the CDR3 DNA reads TGTGCCAGCTGTTGGGGGGGCGTTTCGGGGGGAGCGGCAGATACGCAGTATTTT. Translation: CASCWGGVSGGAADTQYF.

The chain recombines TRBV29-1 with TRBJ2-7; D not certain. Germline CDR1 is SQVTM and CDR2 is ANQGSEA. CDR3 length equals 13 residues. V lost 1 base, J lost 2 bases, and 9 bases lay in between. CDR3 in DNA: TGCAGCGTTGAAGGGGCAGGTACCTACGAGCAGTACTTC. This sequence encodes CSVEGAGTYEQYF.

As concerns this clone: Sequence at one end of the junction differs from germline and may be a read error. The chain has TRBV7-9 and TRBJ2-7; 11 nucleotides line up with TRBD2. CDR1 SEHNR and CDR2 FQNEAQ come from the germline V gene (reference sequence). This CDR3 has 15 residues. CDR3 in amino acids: CASSPGLAAATSIPF. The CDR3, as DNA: TGTGCCAGCAGCCCGGGACTAGCGGCTGCTACGAGCATCCCCTTC.

The CDR3 sequence: CASSEGQRTGEQYF. In nucleotides, the CDR3 is TGTGCCAGCAGTGAGGGACAGCGGACAGGAGAGCAGTACTTC. This chain links TRBV6-1 with TRBJ2-7, with 7 nucleotides matching TRBD1. Looked up from germline, CDR1 is MNHNS and CDR2 is SASEGT. CDR3 length: 14 residues. Trimming at V came to 3 bases and at J to 7 bases, leaving 9 bases not matched to a gene.

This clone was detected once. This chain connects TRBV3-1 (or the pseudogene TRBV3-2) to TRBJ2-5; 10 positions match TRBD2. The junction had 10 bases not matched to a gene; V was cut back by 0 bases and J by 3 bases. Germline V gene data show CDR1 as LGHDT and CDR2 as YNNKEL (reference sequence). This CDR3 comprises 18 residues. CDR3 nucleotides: TGTGCCAGCAGCCAAGAAAAAATAGCGGGGGGCCTTAAAGAGACCCAGTACTTC. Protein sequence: CASSQEKIAGGLKETQYF.

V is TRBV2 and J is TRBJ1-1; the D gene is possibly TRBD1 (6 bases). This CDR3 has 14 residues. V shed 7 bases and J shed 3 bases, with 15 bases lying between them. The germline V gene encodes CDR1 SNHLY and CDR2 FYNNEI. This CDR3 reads CASNSGRGDTEAFF. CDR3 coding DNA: TGTGCCAGCAATTCCGGCAGGGGAGACACTGAAGCTTTCTTT. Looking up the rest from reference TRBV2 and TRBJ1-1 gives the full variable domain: EPEVTQTPSHQVTQMGQEVILRCVPISNHLYFYWYRQILGQKVEFLVSFYNNEISEKSEIFDDQFSVERPDGSNFTLKIRSTKLEDSAMYFCASNSGRGDTEAFFGQGTRLTVV.

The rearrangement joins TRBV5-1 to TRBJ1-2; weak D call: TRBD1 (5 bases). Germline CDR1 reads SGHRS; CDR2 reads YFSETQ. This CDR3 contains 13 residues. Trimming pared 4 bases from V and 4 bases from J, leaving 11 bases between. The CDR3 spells CASSNQGAYGYTF. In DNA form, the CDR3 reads TGCGCCAGCAGCAACCAGGGAGCCTATGGCTACACCTTC.

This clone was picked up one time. The CDR3 spells CASSLSATDTQYF. CDR3 sequence (DNA): TGCGCCAGCAGCTTGTCGGCTACAGATACGCAGTATTTT. The chain couples TRBV5-1 to TRBJ2-3, with D uncertain. CDR3 size: 13 residues. Trimming removed 1 base at V and 3 bases at J, with 6 bases between. Germline CDR1 and CDR2: SGHRS and YFSETQ.